The clone carrying this T cell receptor beta chain was seen ten or more times. Antigen: not known. As it was prepared, the TCRbeta library received unique molecular identifiers. One entry per CDR3 protein results from TCRdb running MiXCR on the PCR reads. This repertoire shows approximately 97,000 distinct CDR3 sequences, around 7.8% found once; its top ten account for 16%. The CDR3 has 15 amino acids. V was cut by 4 bases and J by 1 base, with 14 bases left in between. Looked up from germline, CDR1 is SGHTA and CDR2 is FQGNSA. This record belongs to a study of T-cell reconstitution after alpha-beta-depleted transplantation in children. Points from the study as a whole: Most T-cell counts and diversity one year after the transplant came from T cells that were newly produced. Expanded graft clones, several hundred of them, were reportedly the source of alpha-beta T cells about two months after transplant. The study traced high day-60 TCRbeta diversity in some patients to surviving recipient T cells and thymic progenitors.

The sequence came from a boy between 2 and 10 years old with acute lymphoblastic leukemia, due to receive a stem cell transplant. Source: PBMCs, taken before TCRalphabeta/CD19-depleted stem cell transplant. The chain carries TRBV7-2 and TRBJ2-7, with D perhaps TRBD2 (6 bases). The CDR3 spells CASSSPRGLSYEQYF. In DNA form, the CDR3 reads TGTGCCAGCAGCTCCCCGCGGGGCCTATCCTACGAGCAGTACTTC.